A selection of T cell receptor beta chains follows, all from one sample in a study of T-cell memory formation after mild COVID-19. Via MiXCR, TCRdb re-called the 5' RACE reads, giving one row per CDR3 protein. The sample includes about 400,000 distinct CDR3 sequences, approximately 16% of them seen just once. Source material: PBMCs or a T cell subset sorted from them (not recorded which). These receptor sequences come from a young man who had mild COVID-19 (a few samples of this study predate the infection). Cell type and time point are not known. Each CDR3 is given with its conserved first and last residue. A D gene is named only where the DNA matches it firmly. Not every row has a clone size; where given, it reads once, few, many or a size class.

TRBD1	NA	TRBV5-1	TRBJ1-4	TGCGCCAGCAGCTTCGGGACAGGGCGGGCGAATGAAAAACTGTTTTTT	CASSFGTGRANEKLFF
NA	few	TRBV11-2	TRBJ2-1	TGTGCCAGCAGCTTAGAACCGCGTGGGAATGAGCAGTTCTTC	CASSLEPRGNEQFF
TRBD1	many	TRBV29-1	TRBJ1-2	TGCAGCGTTGAAGATCCGGGACAGGGGTTAATAGGCTACACCTTC	CSVEDPGQGLIGYTF
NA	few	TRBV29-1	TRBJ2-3	TGCAGCGTTGAGTCAGACTACACAGATACGCAGTATTTT	CSVESDYTDTQYF
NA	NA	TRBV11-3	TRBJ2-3	TGTGCCAGCAGCCCCGGGACGGAGGTTGAAGATACGCAGTATTTT	CASSPGTEVEDTQYF
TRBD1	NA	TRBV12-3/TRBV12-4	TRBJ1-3	TGTGCCAGCAGGTCTCCAGGGGGCAGCTCTGGAAACACCATATATTTT	CASRSPGGSSGNTIYF
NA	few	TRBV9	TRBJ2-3	TGTGCCAGCAGCGTATCCTCGAGTGTTCGGGGGTTCACAGATACGCAGTATTTT	CASSVSSSVRGFTDTQYF
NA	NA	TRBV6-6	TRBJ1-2	TGTGCCAGCAGTTCCACACGACCGGGAGGTGTGGGCTACACCTTC	CASSSTRPGGVGYTF
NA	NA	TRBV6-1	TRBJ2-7	TGTGCCAGCAGGAGGCGACGAACGAACCTTGACTCCTACGAGCAGTACTTC	CASRRRRTNLDSYEQYF
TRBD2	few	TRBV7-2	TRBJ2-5	TGTGCCAGCAGCTTAGGACCTGGCGGGGGGGCGAGAGGGGAGACCCAGTACTTC	CASSLGPGGGARGETQYF
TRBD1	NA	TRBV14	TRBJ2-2	TGTGCCAGCAGCCAAGATGACAGGGGACGGAACACCGGGGAGCTGTTTTTT	CASSQDDRGRNTGELFF
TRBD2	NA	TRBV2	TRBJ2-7	TGTGCCAGCAGTGGGACTAGCGGGGGCGGATACGAGCAGTACTTC	CASSGTSGGGYEQYF
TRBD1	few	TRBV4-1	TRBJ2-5	TGCGCCAGCAGCCGTCTCGGGACAGGGGTTCGCGGGGAGACCCAGTACTTC	CASSRLGTGVRGETQYF
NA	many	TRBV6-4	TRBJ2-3	TGTGCCAGCAGTGAATCACTAGAAAGGACAGATACGCAGTATTTT	CASSESLERTDTQYF
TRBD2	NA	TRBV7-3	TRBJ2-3	TGTGCCAGCAGCGCCAGACTAGCGGGGGGCGTAGATACGCAGTATTTT	CASSARLAGGVDTQYF
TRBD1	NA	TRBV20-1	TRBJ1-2	TGCAGTGCTCTGCCGGGACAGGGGGGCGGTGGCTACACCTTC	CSALPGQGGGGYTF
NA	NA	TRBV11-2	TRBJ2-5	TGTGCCAGCAGCCAGGAGTGGGGTCCTAGCACCCAGTACTTC	CASSQEWGPSTQYF
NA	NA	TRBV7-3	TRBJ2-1	TGTGCCAGCAGCGAAGGGCTAGGGTCCTACAATGAGCAGTTCTTC	CASSEGLGSYNEQFF
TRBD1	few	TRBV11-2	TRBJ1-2	TGTGCCAGCAGCTTGGACAGGGAACCTAACTATGGCTACACCTTC	CASSLDREPNYGYTF
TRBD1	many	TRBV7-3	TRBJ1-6	TGTGCCAGCAGCGAGCAGACAGGGTCGCAATCACCCCTCCACTTT	CASSEQTGSQSPLHF
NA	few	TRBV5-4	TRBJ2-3	TGTGCCAGCACCCCTGAGTGGTCAGATACGCAGTATTTT	CASTPEWSDTQYF
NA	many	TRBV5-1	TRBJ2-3	TGCGCCAGCAGCTTGGCGGGACTGACAGATACGCAGTATTTT	CASSLAGLTDTQYF
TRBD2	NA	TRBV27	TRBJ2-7	TGTGCCAGCAGTTTAAGTAGCGGGGGGCTCTACGAGCAGTACTTC	CASSLSSGGLYEQYF
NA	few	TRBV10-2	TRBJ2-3	TGCGCCAGCAGTGAGGAGGGTACGCAGTATTTT	CASSEEGTQYF
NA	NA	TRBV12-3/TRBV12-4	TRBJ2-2	TGTGCCAGCAGCAGGGGGGAAGGGCGAGGGGAGCTGTTTTTT	CASSRGEGRGELFF
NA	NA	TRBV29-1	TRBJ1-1	TGCAGCGTTGTACAGTTCAGGGGTCTAAACACTGAAGCTTTCTTT	CSVVQFRGLNTEAFF
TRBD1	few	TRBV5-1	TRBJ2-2	TGCGCCAGCAGCTTGGGACAGGGCGGGGAGCTGTTTTTT	CASSLGQGGELFF
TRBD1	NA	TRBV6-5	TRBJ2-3	TGTGCCAGCACTGCCTTCAGGGGGCCGGAGGCAGATACGCAGTATTTT	CASTAFRGPEADTQYF
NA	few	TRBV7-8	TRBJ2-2	TGTGCCAGCAGCGGACCGACAGGGAACACCGGGGAGCTGTTTTTT	CASSGPTGNTGELFF
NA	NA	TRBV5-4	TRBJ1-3	TGTGCCAGCAGCCCGGCCGGACAGGGAAACACCATATATTTT	CASSPAGQGNTIYF
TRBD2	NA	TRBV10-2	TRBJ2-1	TGCGCCAGCACCGTAGCGGGGGGCCCGAACCGGCAGTTCTTC	CASTVAGGPNRQFF
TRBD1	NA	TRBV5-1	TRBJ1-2	TGCGCCAGCAGCTTGACAGGGGGCCACTATGGCTACACCTTC	CASSLTGGHYGYTF
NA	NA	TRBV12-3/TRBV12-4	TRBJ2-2	TGTGCCGCACGACCGCACTCGGGGACCGGGGAGCTGTTTTTT	CAARPHSGTGELFF
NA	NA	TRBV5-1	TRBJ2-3	TGCGCCAGCAGCTTGGAATTGCCATCCACAGATACGCAGTATTTT	CASSLELPSTDTQYF
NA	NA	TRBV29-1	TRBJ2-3	TGCAGCGTGGGGGGGCCAGCTAGCACAGATACGCAGTATTTT	CSVGGPASTDTQYF
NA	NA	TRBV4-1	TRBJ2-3	TGCGCCAGCAGCCAGCCCGGGGGCCGCTATACGCAGTATTTT	CASSQPGGRYTQYF
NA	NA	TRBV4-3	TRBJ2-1	TGCGCCAGCAGCCAATCCGAGGGGGGCGGCAATGAGCAGTTCTTC	CASSQSEGGGNEQFF
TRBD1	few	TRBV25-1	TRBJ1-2	TGTGCCAGCAGTGGCAGGGGGCATGGCTACACCTTC	CASSGRGHGYTF
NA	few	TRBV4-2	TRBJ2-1	TGTGCCAGCAGCCCTCCCGCCCCCAAGTGGCTGGAGGAGCAGTTCTTC	CASSPPAPKWLEEQFF
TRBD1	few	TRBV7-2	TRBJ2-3	TGTGCCAGCAGCGCCCGGGACAGGGAGGATACGCAGTATTTT	CASSARDREDTQYF
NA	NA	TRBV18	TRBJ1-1	TGTGCCAGCTCACCACGGGTAGAGGTGAACACTGAAGCTTTCTTT	CASSPRVEVNTEAFF